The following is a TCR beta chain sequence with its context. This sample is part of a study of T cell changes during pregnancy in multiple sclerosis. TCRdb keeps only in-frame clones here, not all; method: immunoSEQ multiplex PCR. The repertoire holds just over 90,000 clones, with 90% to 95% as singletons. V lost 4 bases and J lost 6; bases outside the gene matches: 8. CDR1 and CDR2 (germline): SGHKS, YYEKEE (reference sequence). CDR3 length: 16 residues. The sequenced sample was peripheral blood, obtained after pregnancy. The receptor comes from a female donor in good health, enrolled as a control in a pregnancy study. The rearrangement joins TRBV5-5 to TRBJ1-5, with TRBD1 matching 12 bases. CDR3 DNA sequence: TGTGCCAGCAGCCCTGGGACAGGGGGCCTCCTTCAGCCCCAGCATTTT. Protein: CASSPGTGGLLQPQHF.